Listed here is a single T cell receptor beta chain. An immunoSEQ assay, version v3.0, was performed at survey level. Generated by immunoSEQ multiplex PCR, the TCRdb table keeps only in-frame clones and is missing some. The data show about 36,000 clones, 75% to 85% seen once. This specimen comes from a study of long-term antiretroviral therapy in people with HIV. This specimen consisted of unsorted PBMCs, obtained 3.4 years after starting antiretroviral therapy. The sequence came from a man aged 25-45 years with HIV.

The CDR3, as DNA: TGTGCCAGTAGTATAGACGGTATCGAGCAGTACTTC. Translation gives CASSIDGIEQYF. The chain combines TRBV19 with TRBJ2-7; D is undetermined. Germline V gene lookup returns CDR1 LNHDA and CDR2 SQIVND (reference sequence). V lost 0 bases and J lost 6, with 6 bases in between. CDR3 length: 12 amino acids.